This T cell receptor (beta chain) was sequenced in a study of metastatic and nonmetastatic thyroid tumors. Points from the study as a whole: It was reported that TCR beta diversity was significantly higher in malignant thyroid tumors than benign nodules, in blood and tumor.

Not a single patient had been given any form of treatment at any point before undergoing thyroid surgery. This clone was recorded at least ten times. The antigen remains unidentified. Per the original data handling: Using the CDR3 differences seen across clinicopathological groups, the authors built a distant-metastasis classifier for papillary thyroid cancer, which was meant to discriminate distant-metastatic patients. TCRdb reassembled clones from the PCR reads with MiXCR. The V and J calls reflect TCRdb's pipeline rather than the authors' work. The sample has some 34,000 clones, roughly 20% seen once. This CDR3 has 15 residues. J was trimmed by 1 base and V by 3 bases; bases with no gene match: 5. Looked up from germline, CDR1 is SGHRS and CDR2 is YFSETQ.

The sequenced material came from blood. The J gene is TRBJ2-5, the V gene TRBV5-1, with 8 bases fitting TRBD1. The receptor's source is a female donor with papillary thyroid cancer or a benign thyroid nodule (not recorded which). Some clones in this sample may be carry-over from other donors' samples. CDR3 region: CASSSKQGAQETQYF. The CDR3 DNA is TGCGCCAGCAGCTCGAAGCAGGGGGCCCAAGAGACCCAGTACTTC.